Reported below is one T cell receptor (beta chain). The record originates from a study of CD8 T cells in Susac syndrome. Reverse transcription of roughly 0.5 to 1 ug RNA was performed with random hexamers. By means of immunoSEQ multiplex PCR, TCR beta CDR3 spanning 54 Vbeta and 13 Jbeta underwent amplification. TCRdb reprocessed the immunoSEQ multiplex PCR reads via MiXCR and lists one record per CDR3 protein. The data hold 250,000 to 300,000 distinct CDR3 sequences, with roughly 85% observed a single time. The CD8+ and CD4+ T cells were isolated magnetically using a negative isolation approach, whereas the TEMRA cells were enriched by FACS. V shed 0 bases, J shed 2 bases, and the junction held 4 bases outside the gene matches. The CDR3 has 15 amino acids. CDR1 SGHDT and CDR2 YYEEEE come from the germline V gene.

This TCR came from a human donor with multiple sclerosis. This chain links TRBV5-6 with TRBJ2-7; TRBD2 matches 8 bases. Sequences were obtained from CD8+ T cells from PBMCs. The CDR3 nucleotides read TGTGCCAGCAGCTTGGAACTAGCGGATGCCTACGAGCAGTACTTC. It codes for CASSLELADAYEQYF.